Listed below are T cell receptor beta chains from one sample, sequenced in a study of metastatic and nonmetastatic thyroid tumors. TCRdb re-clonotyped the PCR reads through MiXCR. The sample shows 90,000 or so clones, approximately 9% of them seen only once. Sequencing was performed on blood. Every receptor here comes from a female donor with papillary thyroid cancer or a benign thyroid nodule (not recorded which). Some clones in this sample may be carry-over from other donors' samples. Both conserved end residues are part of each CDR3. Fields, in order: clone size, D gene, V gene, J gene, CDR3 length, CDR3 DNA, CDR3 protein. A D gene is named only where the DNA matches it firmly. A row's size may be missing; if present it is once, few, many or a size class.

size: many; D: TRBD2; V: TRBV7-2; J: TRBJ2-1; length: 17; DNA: TGTGCCAGCAGCTCAACCGGGACTAGCGGGGGACTCAATGAGCAGTTCTTC; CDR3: CASSSTGTSGGLNEQFF
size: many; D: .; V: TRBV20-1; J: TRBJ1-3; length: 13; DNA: TGCAGTGCTGCTATAGGGGCTGGAAACACCATATATTTT; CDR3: CSAAIGAGNTIYF
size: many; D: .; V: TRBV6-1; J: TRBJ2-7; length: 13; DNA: TGTGCCAGTGGGGAGAGGGGTGGCTACGAGCAGTACTTC; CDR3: CASGERGGYEQYF
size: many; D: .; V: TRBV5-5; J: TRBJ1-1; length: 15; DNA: TGTGCCAGCAGCCCAGGGAGGGGAATGAACACTGAAGCTTTCTTT; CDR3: CASSPGRGMNTEAFF
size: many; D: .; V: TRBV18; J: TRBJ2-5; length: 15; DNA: TGTGCCAGCTCACCACCAAACCAGGGTTCCGAGACCCAGTACTTC; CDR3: CASSPPNQGSETQYF
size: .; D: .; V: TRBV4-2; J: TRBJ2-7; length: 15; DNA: TGTACCAGCAGCCAAGATGCGGCAGGTTACCGGGTGCAGTACTTC; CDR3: CTSSQDAAGYRVQYF
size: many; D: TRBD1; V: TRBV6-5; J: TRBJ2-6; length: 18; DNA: TGTGCCAGCAGTTACTCGAACAGGGGTTATACTGGGGCCAACGTCCTGACTTTC; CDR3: CASSYSNRGYTGANVLTF
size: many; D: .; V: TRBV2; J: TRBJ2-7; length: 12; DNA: TGTGCCAGCAGTGGGCAAGCCTACGAGCAGTACTTC; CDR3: CASSGQAYEQYF
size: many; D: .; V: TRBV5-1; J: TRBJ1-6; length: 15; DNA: TGCGCCAGCGGGGACGGGAGCTCCTATAATTCACCCCTCCACTTT; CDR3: CASGDGSSYNSPLHF
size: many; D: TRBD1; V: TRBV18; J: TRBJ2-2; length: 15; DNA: TGTGCCAGCTCCCCCCGGACAGGGAATCCCGGGGAGCTGTTTTTT; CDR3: CASSPRTGNPGELFF
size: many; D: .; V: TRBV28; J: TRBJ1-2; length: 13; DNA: TGTGCCAGCAGTTTCCAGTTTAACTATGGCTACACCTTC; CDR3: CASSFQFNYGYTF
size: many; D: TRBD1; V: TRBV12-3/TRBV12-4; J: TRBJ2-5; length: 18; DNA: TGTGCCAGCAGTCCAGACCAACCGGGACTCGTATCGACAGGGGCCCAGTACTTC; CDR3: CASSPDQPGLVSTGAQYF
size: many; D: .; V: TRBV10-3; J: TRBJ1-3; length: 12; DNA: TGTGCCATCAGTGACAAAATAAACACCATATATTTT; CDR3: CAISDKINTIYF
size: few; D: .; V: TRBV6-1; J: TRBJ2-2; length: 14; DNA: TGTGCCAGCAGTGTAAACCTCAACACCGGGGAGCTGTTTTTT; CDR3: CASSVNLNTGELFF
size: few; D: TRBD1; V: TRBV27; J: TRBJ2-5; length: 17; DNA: TGCGCCAGCAGTTTATCGGGGGACAGGGGGCGCCGGGAGACCCAGTACTTC; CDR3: CASSLSGDRGRRETQYF
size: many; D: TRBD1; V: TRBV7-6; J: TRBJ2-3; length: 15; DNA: TGTGCCAGCAGCCTCCGGGACAGGGACACAGATACGCAGTATTTT; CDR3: CASSLRDRDTDTQYF
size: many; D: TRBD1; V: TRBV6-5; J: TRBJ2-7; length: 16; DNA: TGTGCCAGCAGTTACGGGACAGGGGCCCTACCCTACGAGCAGTACTTC; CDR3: CASSYGTGALPYEQYF
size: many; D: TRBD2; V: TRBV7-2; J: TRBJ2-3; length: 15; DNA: TGTGCCAGCAGAAAGGGGAGCGGGGGGGCCGTTACGCAGTATTTT; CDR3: CASRKGSGGAVTQYF
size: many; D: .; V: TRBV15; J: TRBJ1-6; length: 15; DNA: TGTGCCACCAGCAGAGCGAGGGGTGGGAATTCACCCCTCCACTTT; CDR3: CATSRARGGNSPLHF
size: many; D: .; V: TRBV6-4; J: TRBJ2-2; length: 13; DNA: TGTGCCAGCAGTACGGATGACACCGGGGAGCTGTTTTTT; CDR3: CASSTDDTGELFF
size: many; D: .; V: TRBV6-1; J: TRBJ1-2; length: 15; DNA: TGTGCCAGCAGTGAAGCGCTTTGGGGGGGCTATGGCTACACCTTC; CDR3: CASSEALWGGYGYTF
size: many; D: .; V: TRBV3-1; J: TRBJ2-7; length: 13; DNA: TGTGCCAGCAGCCAACAGGGACTGGGCGGGCAGTACTTC; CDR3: CASSQQGLGGQYF
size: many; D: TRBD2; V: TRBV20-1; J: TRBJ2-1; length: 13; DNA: TGCAGTGCTAGAGATGCGACTAGCGGGGGGCAGTTCTTC; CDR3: CSARDATSGGQFF
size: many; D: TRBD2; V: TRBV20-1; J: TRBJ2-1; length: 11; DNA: TGCAGTGCTAGAGATTCGGGGGGGCAGTTCTTC; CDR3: CSARDSGGQFF
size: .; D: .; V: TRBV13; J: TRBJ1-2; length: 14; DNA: TGTGCCAGCAGCCTATGGGACGGAGCCTACGGCTACACCTTC; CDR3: CASSLWDGAYGYTF
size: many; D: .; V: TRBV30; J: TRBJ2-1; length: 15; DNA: TGTGCCTGGAGTGTTGGGGCCTCCTCCTACAATGAGCAGTTCTTC; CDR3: CAWSVGASSYNEQFF
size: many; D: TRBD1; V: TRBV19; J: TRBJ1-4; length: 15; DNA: TGTGCCAGTAGCCCGCGGACAGGGACTAATGAAAAACTGTTTTTT; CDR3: CASSPRTGTNEKLFF
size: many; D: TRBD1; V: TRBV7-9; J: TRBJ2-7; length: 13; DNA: TGTGCCAGTACGACAGGGATTGCTTACGAGCAGTACTTC; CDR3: CASTTGIAYEQYF
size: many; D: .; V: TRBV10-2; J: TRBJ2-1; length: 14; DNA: TGCGCCAGCAGTGGTTTCGACGGCTACAATGAGCAGTTCTTC; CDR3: CASSGFDGYNEQFF
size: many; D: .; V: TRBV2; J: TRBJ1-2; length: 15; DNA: TGTGCCAGCAGTGAAGGCGGGTACAGACTCTATGGCTACACCTTC; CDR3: CASSEGGYRLYGYTF
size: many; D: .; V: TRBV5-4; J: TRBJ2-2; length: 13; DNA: TGTGCCAGCAGCCCCGGGAACACCGGGGAGCTGTTTTTT; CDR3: CASSPGNTGELFF
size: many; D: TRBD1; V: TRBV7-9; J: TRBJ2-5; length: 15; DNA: TGTGCCAGCAGAAGACAGGGGTTGGGGCAAGAGACCCAGTACTTC; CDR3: CASRRQGLGQETQYF
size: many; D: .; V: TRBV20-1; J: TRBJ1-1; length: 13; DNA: TGCAGTGCCATATTAGGGTCCGGCACTGAAGCTTTCTTT; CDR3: CSAILGSGTEAFF
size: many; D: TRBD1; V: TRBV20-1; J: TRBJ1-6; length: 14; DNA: TGCAGTGCTAGTGTAGGGACAGGGGATGGGCCCCTCCACTTT; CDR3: CSASVGTGDGPLHF
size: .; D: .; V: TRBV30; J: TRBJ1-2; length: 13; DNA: TGTGCCTGGAGTATTTCAGGGACCTATGGCTACACCTTC; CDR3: CAWSISGTYGYTF
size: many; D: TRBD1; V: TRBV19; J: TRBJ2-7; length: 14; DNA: TGTGCCAGTAGCCCCAGGGGGTTCACCTACGAGCAGTACTTC; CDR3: CASSPRGFTYEQYF
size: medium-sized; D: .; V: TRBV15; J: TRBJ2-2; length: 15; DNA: TGTGCCACCAGCCCCTCAGGGGCGCGCACCGGGGAGCTGTTTTTT; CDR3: CATSPSGARTGELFF
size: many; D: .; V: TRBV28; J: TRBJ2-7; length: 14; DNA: TGTGCCAGCAGTTTACCCATTTCGGTAGGTGAGCAGTACTTC; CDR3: CASSLPISVGEQYF
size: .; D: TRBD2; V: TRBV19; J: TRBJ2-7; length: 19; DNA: TGTGCCAGTAGTATAACCCCCCCAACTAGCGGGAGACACTCCTACGAGCAGTACTTC; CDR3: CASSITPPTSGRHSYEQYF
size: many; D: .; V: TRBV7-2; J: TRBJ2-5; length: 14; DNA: TGTGCCTCCCGGGGGCAGACAAGACAAGAGACCCAGTACTTC; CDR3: CASRGQTRQETQYF
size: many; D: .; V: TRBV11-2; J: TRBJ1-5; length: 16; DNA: TGTGCCAGCAGCTTAGTAAAAGGGACGGGCAATCAGCCCCAGCATTTT; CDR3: CASSLVKGTGNQPQHF